A single T cell receptor beta chain is shown here with its context. Sequencing targeted expressed TCRB transcripts, as all isolated RNA had been reverse transcribed. The method was immunoSEQ multiplex PCR; TCRdb's version includes in-frame clones alone and lacks a portion of them. The sample consists of about 220,000 clones, approximately 11% of them appearing once. The data belong to a study of beta chain features in type 1 diabetes. The CDR3 has 14 amino acids. CDR1 is SGHRS and CDR2 is YFSETQ in the germline V gene. The V gene end was trimmed by 3 bases and the J gene end by 2 bases; junction bases not matched to a gene: 4.

The sample comprised central memory CD4+ T cells from blood. The source is a man aged 18-30 years in good health. V usage is TRBV5-1 and J usage is TRBJ2-7, with TRBD1 matching 8 bases. The CDR3 protein is CASSSGTGTYEQYF. The CDR3 coding sequence is TGCGCCAGCAGCTCGGGGACAGGAACCTACGAGCAGTACTTC.